Shown below are 16 T cell receptor beta chains from a single sample sequenced in a study of cytomegalovirus exposure and HLA in healthy donors. PCR was performed using 60 Vbeta and 13 Jbeta primers. Measured with immunoSEQ multiplex PCR; TCRdb has only the in-frame clones, and not every one. In the table there are roughly 100,000 clones, roughly 80% of which are singletons. Sequencing was done on a sample of PBMCs. The receptor set was obtained from a man younger than 40 in good health and CMV-seropositive.

This clone was seen once. V is TRBV11-1 and J is TRBJ1-1; no firm D call. Per germline, CDR1 SGHAT and CDR2 FQDESV (reference sequence). This CDR3 is 13 amino acids long. Trimming left V 1 base short and J 6 bases short, with 9 bases between. The CDR3 DNA is TGTGCCAGCAGCTTAGATCTCCTCGCTGAAGCTTTCTTT. Protein: CASSLDLLAEAFF.

The V call is TRBV4-1, the J call TRBJ1-3; TRBD1 is a possible D gene (6 bases). The germline V gene has CDR1 MGHRA and CDR2 YSYEKL. The CDR3 length is 16 residues. V lost 3 bases and J 2 bases, leaving 14 bases between the germline ends. CDR3 nucleotides: TGCGCCAGCAGCCACCAAAGGACAGCCGCTGGAAACACCATATATTTT. Translation gives CASSHQRTAAGNTIYF.

In this sample, this clone turned up a few times. The chain joins TRBV25-1 to TRBJ2-1; a weak D match, TRBD1 (6 bases). Germline V gene data show CDR1 as MGHDK and CDR2 as SYGVNS. Trimming took 4 bases from V and 2 from J, leaving 12 bases between them. This CDR3 is built from 15 residues. CDR3 amino acids: CASSGTDRPYNEQFF. The CDR3 nucleotides read TGTGCCAGCAGTGGGACCGACAGGCCCTACAATGAGCAGTTCTTC.

Note on this clone: One end of the junction does not line up with germline, which may come from a read error. J is TRBJ2-2 and V is TRBV7-2; maybe TRBD2 (6 bases). This CDR3 comprises 14 residues. CDR1 and CDR2 (germline): SGHTA, FQGNSA. DNA of the CDR3: TGTGCTAGCAGCCAGCGGGCTAGCAGCGGGGAGCTGTTTTTT. Its protein product is CASSQRASSGELFF.

This clone was recorded a few times. The CDR3 DNA reads as TGCGCCAGCAGGGAGGACGGCTCCTACGAGCAGTACTTC. It encodes CASREDGSYEQYF. V gene TRBV5-1 combines with J gene TRBJ2-7, with D possibly matching TRBD2 (5 bases). Germline assignment: CDR1 SGHRS and CDR2 YFSETQ. CDR3 length: 13 residues. Trimming removed 5 bases from V and 0 bases from J, with 9 bases in between.

This clone is a singleton in its sample. V usage is TRBV4-3 and J usage is TRBJ2-7, with TRBD2 as a possible D gene (6 bases). The germline V gene has CDR1 LGHNA and CDR2 YSLEER. The V end was cut by 1 base, the J end by 3 bases, with 13 bases between. CDR3 length: 15 amino acids. The DNA of the CDR3 is TGCGCCAGCAGCCAAGCGGGGACGGGGGACTACGAGCAGTACTTC. This codes for CASSQAGTGDYEQYF.

As DNA, the CDR3 is TGTGCCAGCAGCGAGGGGACTAGCGGGGGGGCCTTCAATGAGCAGTTCTTC. Its translation: CASSEGTSGGAFNEQFF. The chain couples TRBV5-4 to TRBJ2-1, with TRBD2 matching 16 bases. J lost 6 bases, V lost 4 bases, and 7 bases had no gene match. CDR1 is SGHNT, CDR2 YYREEE, per germline (reference sequence). The CDR3 sequence is 17 residues long.

The rearrangement links TRBV6-5 to TRBJ2-2; 11 nucleotides line up with TRBD1. The CDR3 extends over 15 amino acids. V shed 7 bases and J 7 bases; nucleotides not matched to a gene: 8. Germline loops: CDR1 MNHEY, CDR2 SVGAGI. This CDR3 is CASNPGQGEVGELFF. The CDR3 DNA reads TGTGCCAGCAATCCGGGACAGGGGGAAGTCGGGGAGCTGTTTTTT.

The chain's CDR3 is CASGGISGDETQYF. The CDR3 DNA reads TGTGCCAGCGGTGGGATTAGCGGGGACGAGACCCAGTACTTC. V and J are TRBV5-6 and TRBJ2-5; TRBD2 matches at 8 bases. The CDR3 totals 14 residues. V lost 7 bases, J lost 5 bases, and 10 bases stayed unmatched. Germline V gene lookup returns CDR1 SGHDT and CDR2 YYEEEE.

This clone came up once. In nucleotides, the CDR3 is TGCGCCAGCACTTCACGGGGGGGCCCTAATGAAAAACTGTTTTTT. Translation: CASTSRGGPNEKLFF. The chain employs TRBV5-1 and TRBJ1-4, with D possibly matching TRBD1 (6 bases). V dropped 6 bases and J dropped 3 bases, with 15 bases sitting between them. The length of the CDR3 is 15 residues. Per germline, CDR1 SGHRS and CDR2 YFSETQ. Full variable domain (remainder filled in from reference TRBV5-1 and TRBJ1-4): KAGVTQTPRYLIKTRGQQVTLSCSPISGHRSVSWYQQTPGQGLQFLFEYFSETQRNKGNFPGRFSGRQFSNSRSEMNVSTLELGDSALYLCASTSRGGPNEKLFFGSGTQLSVL.

The CDR3 bases are TGCAGCGCTTATGGAAGGGGCTCGGGTACCTACGAGCAGTACTTC. Translating it yields CSAYGRGSGTYEQYF. The chain employs TRBV29-1 and TRBJ2-7, with a possible D match to TRBD1 (5 bases). The germline gives CDR1 SQVTM, CDR2 ANQGSEA. The V and J ends lost 7 bases and 2 bases respectively, with 21 bases between them. The CDR3 is 15 amino acids.

V usage is TRBV15 and J usage is TRBJ2-5; D is ambiguous. The tail of the sequence fits TRBJ2-7 better, so the J call may be wrong. The CDR3 runs to 13 residues. Germline CDR1 LNHNV, CDR2 YYDKDF (reference sequence). The CDR3 sequence: CATSSPPGYEQYF. CDR3 bases: TGTGCCACCAGCAGCCCCCCCGGGTACGAGCAGTACTTC.

The chain employs TRBV6-5 and TRBJ2-5; 7 bases are a match to TRBD2. The CDR3 contains 14 residues. The junction had 7 bases not matched to a gene; V was cut back by 4 bases and J by 5 bases. Germline assignment: CDR1 MNHEY and CDR2 SVGAGI. CDR3 DNA: TGTGCCAGCAGTTCACTAGCGCTACGGGAGACCCAGTACTTC. It encodes CASSSLALRETQYF.

V is TRBV6-4 and J is TRBJ1-1; 8 nucleotides agree with TRBD1. This CDR3 has 14 residues. J lost 1 base, V lost 7 bases, and 5 bases had no gene match. Germline loops: CDR1 MRHNA, CDR2 SNTAGT. The CDR3 coding sequence is TGTGCCAGCAAGATAGACAGGGGGAACACTGAAGCTTTCTTT. It codes for CASKIDRGNTEAFF.

This clone was counted between two and nine times. The V call is TRBV5-1, the J call TRBJ2-7, with 8 bases matching TRBD1. The CDR3 is 15 residues long. Looked up from germline, CDR1 is SGHRS and CDR2 is YFSETQ. With V trimmed by 0 bases and J by 0 bases, 2 bases remained unmatched. The CDR3 nucleotides are TGCGCCAGCAGCTTGGGACAGGGGTTCTCCTACGAGCAGTACTTC. Its translation: CASSLGQGFSYEQYF.

The chain is built from TRBV5-1 and TRBJ1-4; 7 bases match TRBD1. Germline CDR1 SGHRS, CDR2 YFSETQ. V dropped 4 bases and J dropped 3; count of bases not matched to a gene: 6. The CDR3 extends over 15 amino acids. The CDR3 DNA reads as TGCGCCAGCAGCCCGAGAGGGACAGCTAATGAAAAACTGTTTTTT. This encodes CASSPRGTANEKLFF.